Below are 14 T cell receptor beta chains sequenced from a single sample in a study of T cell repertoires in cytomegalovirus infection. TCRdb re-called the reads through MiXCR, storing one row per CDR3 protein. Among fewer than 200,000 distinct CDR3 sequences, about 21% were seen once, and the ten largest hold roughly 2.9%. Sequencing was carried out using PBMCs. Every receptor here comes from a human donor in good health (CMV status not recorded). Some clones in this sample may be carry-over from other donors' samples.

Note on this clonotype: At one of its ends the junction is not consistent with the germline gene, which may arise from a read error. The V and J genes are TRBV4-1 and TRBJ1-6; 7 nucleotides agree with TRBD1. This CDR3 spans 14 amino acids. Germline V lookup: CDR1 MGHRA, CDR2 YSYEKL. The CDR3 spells CASSPQGDDSPLHF. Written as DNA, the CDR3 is TGTGCCAGCAGCCCCCAGGGGGATGATTCACCCCTCCACTTT.

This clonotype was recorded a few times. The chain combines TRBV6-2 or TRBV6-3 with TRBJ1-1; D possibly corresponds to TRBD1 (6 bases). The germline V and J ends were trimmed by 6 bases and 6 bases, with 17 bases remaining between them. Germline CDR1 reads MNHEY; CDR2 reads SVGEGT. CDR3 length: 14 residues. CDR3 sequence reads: CASREGQVGAEAFF. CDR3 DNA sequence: TGTGCCAGCAGAGAGGGACAAGTGGGTGCTGAAGCTTTCTTT.

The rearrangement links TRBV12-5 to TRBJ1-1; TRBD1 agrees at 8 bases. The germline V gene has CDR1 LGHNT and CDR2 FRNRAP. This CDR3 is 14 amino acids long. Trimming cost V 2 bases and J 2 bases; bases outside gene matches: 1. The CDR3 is CASGLQGANTEAFF. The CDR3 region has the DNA TGTGCTAGTGGTTTGCAGGGGGCCAACACTGAAGCTTTCTTT.

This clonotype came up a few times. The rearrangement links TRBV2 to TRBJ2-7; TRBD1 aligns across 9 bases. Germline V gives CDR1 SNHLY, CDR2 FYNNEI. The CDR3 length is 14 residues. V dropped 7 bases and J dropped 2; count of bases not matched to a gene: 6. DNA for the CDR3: TGTGCCAGCACCGGACAGGGGAACGCCTACGAGCAGTACTTC. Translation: CASTGQGNAYEQYF.

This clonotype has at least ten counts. CDR3 in DNA: TGTGCCAGCAGCTCACTCCTAGCGTCGTGGGAGACCCAGTACTTC. This codes for CASSSLLASWETQYF. The chain couples TRBV7-2 to TRBJ2-5; a weak D match, TRBD2 (6 bases). Trimming took 4 bases from V and 5 from J, leaving 17 bases between them. The germline gives CDR1 SGHTA, CDR2 FQGNSA. The CDR3 is made up of 15 amino acids.

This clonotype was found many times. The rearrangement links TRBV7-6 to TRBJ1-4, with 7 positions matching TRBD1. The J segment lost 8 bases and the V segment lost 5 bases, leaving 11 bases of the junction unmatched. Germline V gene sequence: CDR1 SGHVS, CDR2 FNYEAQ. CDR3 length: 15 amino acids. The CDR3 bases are TGTGCCAGCAGCGTAGGGACAGCCATTCGGGAAAAACTGTTTTTT. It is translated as CASSVGTAIREKLFF.

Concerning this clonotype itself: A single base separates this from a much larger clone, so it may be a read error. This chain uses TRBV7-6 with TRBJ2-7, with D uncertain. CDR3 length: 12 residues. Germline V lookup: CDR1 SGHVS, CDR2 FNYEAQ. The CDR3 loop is CAISLSSYEQYF. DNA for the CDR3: TGTGCCATCAGCTTGAGCTCCTACGAGCAGTACTTC.

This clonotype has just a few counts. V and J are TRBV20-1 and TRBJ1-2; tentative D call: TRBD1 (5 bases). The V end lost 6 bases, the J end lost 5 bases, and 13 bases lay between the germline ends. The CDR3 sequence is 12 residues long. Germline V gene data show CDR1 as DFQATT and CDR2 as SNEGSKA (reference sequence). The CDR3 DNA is TGCAGTGCGGGACGGACGGAATATGGCTACACCTTC. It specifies CSAGRTEYGYTF.

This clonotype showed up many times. The CDR3 here is CASSLVGGTSGEQETQYF. CDR3 coding DNA: TGTGCCAGCAGCTTAGTAGGAGGGACTAGCGGGGAGCAAGAGACCCAGTACTTC. V is TRBV7-2 and J is TRBJ2-5, with 13 bases that match TRBD2. V lost 1 base, J lost 2 bases, and 7 bases stayed unmatched. CDR3 length: 18 residues. Germline V gene sequence: CDR1 SGHTA, CDR2 FQGNSA.

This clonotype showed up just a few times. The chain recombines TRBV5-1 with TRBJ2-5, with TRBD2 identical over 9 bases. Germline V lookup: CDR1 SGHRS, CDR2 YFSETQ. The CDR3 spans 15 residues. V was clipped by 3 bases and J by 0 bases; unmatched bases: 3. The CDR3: CASSWGLANQETQYF. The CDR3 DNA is TGCGCCAGCAGCTGGGGACTAGCAAACCAAGAGACCCAGTACTTC.

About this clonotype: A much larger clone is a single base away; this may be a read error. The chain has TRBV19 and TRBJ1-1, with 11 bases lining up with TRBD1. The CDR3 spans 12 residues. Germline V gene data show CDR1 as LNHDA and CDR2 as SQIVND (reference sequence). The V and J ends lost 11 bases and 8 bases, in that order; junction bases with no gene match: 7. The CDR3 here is CARGRTGGEAFF. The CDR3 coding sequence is TGTGCCCGTGGACGGACAGGGGGCGAAGCTTTCTTT. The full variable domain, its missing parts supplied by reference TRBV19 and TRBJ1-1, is DGGITQSPKYLFRKEGQNVTLSCEQNLNHDAMYWYRQDPGQGLRLIYYSQIVNDFQKGDIAEGYSVSREKKESFPLTVTSAQKNPTAFYLCARGRTGGEAFFGQGTRLTVV.

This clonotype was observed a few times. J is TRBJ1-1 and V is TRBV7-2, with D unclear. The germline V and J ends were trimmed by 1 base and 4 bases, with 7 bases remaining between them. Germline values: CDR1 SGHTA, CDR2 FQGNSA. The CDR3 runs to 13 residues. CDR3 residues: CASSLEGPTEAFF. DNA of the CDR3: TGTGCCAGCAGCTTAGAAGGTCCCACTGAAGCTTTCTTT. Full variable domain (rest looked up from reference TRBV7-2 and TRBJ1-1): GAGVSQSPSNKVTEKGKDVELRCDPISGHTALYWYRQSLGQGLEFLIYFQGNSAPDKSGLPSDRFSAERTGGSVSTLTIQRTQQEDSAVYLCASSLEGPTEAFFGQGTRLTVV.

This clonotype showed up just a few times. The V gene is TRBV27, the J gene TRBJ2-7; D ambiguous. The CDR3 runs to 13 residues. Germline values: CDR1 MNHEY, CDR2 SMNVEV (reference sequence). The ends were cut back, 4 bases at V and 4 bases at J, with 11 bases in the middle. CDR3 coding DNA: TGTGCCAGCAGTTCGTCCTATACGTACGAGCAGTACTTC. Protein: CASSSSYTYEQYF.

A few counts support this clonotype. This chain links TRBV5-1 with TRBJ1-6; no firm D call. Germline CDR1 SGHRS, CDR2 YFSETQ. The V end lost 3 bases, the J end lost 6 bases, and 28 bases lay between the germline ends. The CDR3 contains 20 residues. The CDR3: CASSWRSVPDTVGSNSPLHF. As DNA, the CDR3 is TGCGCCAGCAGCTGGAGGTCTGTTCCGGATACAGTGGGAAGTAATTCACCCCTCCACTTT. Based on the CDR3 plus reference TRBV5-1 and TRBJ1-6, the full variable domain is KAGVTQTPRYLIKTRGQQVTLSCSPISGHRSVSWYQQTPGQGLQFLFEYFSETQRNKGNFPGRFSGRQFSNSRSEMNVSTLELGDSALYLCASSWRSVPDTVGSNSPLHFGNGTRLTVT.